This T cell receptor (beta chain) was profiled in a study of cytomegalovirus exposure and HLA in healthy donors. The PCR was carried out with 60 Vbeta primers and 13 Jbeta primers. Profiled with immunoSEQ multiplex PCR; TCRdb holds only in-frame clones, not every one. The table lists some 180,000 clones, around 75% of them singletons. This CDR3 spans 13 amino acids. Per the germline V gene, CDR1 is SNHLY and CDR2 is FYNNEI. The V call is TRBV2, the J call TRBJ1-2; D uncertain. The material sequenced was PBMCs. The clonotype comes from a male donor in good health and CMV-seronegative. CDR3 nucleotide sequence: TGTGCTACCCAGCCGGGTTTACCCTATGGCTACACCTTC. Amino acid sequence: CATQPGLPYGYTF.